This T cell receptor beta chain was documented in a study of CD8 T cells in ankylosing spondylitis (dated by TCRdb to between 2016 and 2019). Notes on the research overall: The study set out to find disease-linked TCR variants by profiling T cell receptor beta repertoires in ankylosing spondylitis patients and healthy donors. The whole study cohort included 90 to 120 healthy donors and some 27 ankylosing spondylitis patients. Peripheral blood was sampled, and synovial fluid was also collected from ankylosing spondylitis patients. Results and caveats for the whole study, not just this receptor: The disease-linked clones showed a CD8+ phenotype and occurred at relatively low frequencies in peripheral blood. Blood from ankylosing spondylitis patients appeared to be characterized by a TCR beta motif composed of under ten highly homologous amino acid variants. Some motif variants were previously reported in synovial fluid and blood of reactive arthritis patients, suggesting common disease-initiation mechanisms. The disease-linked clones were reported as significantly enriched in matched synovial fluid samples from ankylosing spondylitis patients.

Worth noting for this clonotype: Its antigen remains unidentified. The sample holds no much larger clone one base away, and base qualities are not on file.

Sequencing was performed on an Illumina HiSeq 2500. TCR beta libraries were prepared by quantitative 5'-RACE with molecular barcodes. The original pipeline was this. A new computational method, built on a probabilistic model of VDJ rearrangement, was used to identify disease-linked TCR variants. The raw public data were reprocessed by TCRdb itself: fastp quality trimming at Q25, MiXCR clonotype calling, in-frame beta chains only. CDR3 protein duplicates are merged, each entry listing the most common genes and DNA. V and J calls and clone size were set by TCRdb, not the authors. Across this sample there are some 240,000 distinct CDR3 sequences, with approximately 20% seen only once. Roughly 34% of the sample comes from the top ten. The germline V gene gives CDR1 as MGHRA and CDR2 as YSYEKL. Spanning cysteine to phenylalanine, the CDR3 consists of 12 amino acids. The sequence is cut down to CDR3 DNA, 36 bases in frame from base 1. V loses 1 base, J loses 6 bases, and the germline ends lie 7 bases apart.

Sequenced: blood, either unsorted or a sorted T cell fraction (not recorded which). The chain is made from TRBV4-1 and TRBJ2-7, with no reliable assignment of the D segment. The TCR originated in a male donor with ankylosing spondylitis or in good health (not recorded which). The sequenced DNA: TGCGCCAGCAGCCAAGGAGACACCGAGCAGTACTTC. This translates into CASSQGDTEQYF.